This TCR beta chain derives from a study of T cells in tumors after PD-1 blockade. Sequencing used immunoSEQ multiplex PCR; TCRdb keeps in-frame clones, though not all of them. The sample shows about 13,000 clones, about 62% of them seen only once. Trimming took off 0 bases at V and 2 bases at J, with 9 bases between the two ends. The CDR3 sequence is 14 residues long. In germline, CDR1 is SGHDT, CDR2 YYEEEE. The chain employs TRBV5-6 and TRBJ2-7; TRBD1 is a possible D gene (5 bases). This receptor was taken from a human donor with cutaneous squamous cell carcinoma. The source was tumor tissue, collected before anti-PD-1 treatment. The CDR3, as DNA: TGTGCCAGCAGCTTGGGACAGAGTCCCTACGAGCAGTACTTC. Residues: CASSLGQSPYEQYF.